The rows below give T cell receptor beta chains drawn from one sample of a study of T cell changes during pregnancy in multiple sclerosis. Using immunoSEQ multiplex PCR, the repertoire was profiled, and TCRdb retains in-frame clones only, with some absent. The profile shows tens of thousands of clones, around 93% of them singletons. The sample here was CD4+ T cells from peripheral blood mononuclear cells, taken in the third trimester of pregnancy. The receptors come from a female donor in good health, enrolled as a control in a pregnancy study. Each CDR3 is given with its conserved first and last residue. Each record gives: V gene, clone size, J gene, D gene, CDR3 protein, CDR3 DNA. A D gene is named only where the DNA matches it firmly. Size is omitted from some rows. Given values are once, few, many or a class for expanded clones.

V: TRBV9; size: once; J: TRBJ2-3; D: .; CDR3: CASSVEGTRQDTQYF; DNA: TGTGCCAGCAGCGTAGAAGGGACTCGACAGGATACGCAGTATTTT
V: TRBV11-3; size: .; J: TRBJ2-7; D: .; CDR3: CASSPLGRSYEQYF; DNA: TGTGCCAGCAGCCCGCTGGGGAGGAGCTACGAGCAGTACTTC
V: TRBV7-9; size: .; J: TRBJ2-5; D: TRBD2; CDR3: CASSLLRGGAGETQYF; DNA: TGTGCCAGCAGCCTACTTAGGGGAGGGGCAGGGGAGACCCAGTACTTC
V: TRBV19; size: .; J: TRBJ2-5; D: TRBD1; CDR3: CASSGQGAKETQYF; DNA: TGTGCCAGTAGTGGCCAGGGGGCCAAAGAGACCCAGTACTTC
V: TRBV19; size: .; J: TRBJ1-2; D: .; CDR3: CASTYRDSYGYTF; DNA: TGTGCCAGTACCTACCGCGACAGCTATGGCTACACCTTC
V: TRBV11-2; size: .; J: TRBJ2-5; D: TRBD2; CDR3: CASSPGTSGGSGETQYF; DNA: TGTGCCAGCAGCCCCGGGACTAGCGGGGGCTCGGGAGAGACCCAGTACTTC
V: TRBV27; size: .; J: TRBJ2-7; D: TRBD2; CDR3: CASSPGGGLGYEQYF; DNA: TGTGCCAGCAGCCCCGGGGGGGGGTTAGGGTACGAGCAGTACTTC
V: TRBV7-7; size: .; J: TRBJ2-1; D: .; CDR3: CASSPRLQAQGDEQFF; DNA: TGTGCTAGCAGCCCCCGCCTACAGGCCCAAGGCGATGAGCAGTTCTTC
V: TRBV7-3; size: .; J: TRBJ1-1; D: .; CDR3: CASSTTGGTEAFF; DNA: TGTGCCAGCAGCACCACCGGGGGCACTGAAGCTTTCTTT
V: TRBV30; size: .; J: TRBJ2-7; D: TRBD1; CDR3: CAWSADRAYEQYF; DNA: TGTGCCTGGAGTGCCGACAGGGCATACGAGCAGTACTTC
V: TRBV18; size: .; J: TRBJ2-5; D: .; CDR3: CASSPWAGRSYQETQYF; DNA: TGTGCCAGCTCACCTTGGGCAGGGAGGTCGTACCAAGAGACCCAGTACTTC
V: TRBV18; size: .; J: TRBJ1-1; D: TRBD1; CDR3: CASSARDRVRTEAFF; DNA: TGTGCCAGCTCAGCCCGGGACAGGGTGAGGACTGAAGCTTTCTTT
V: TRBV5-1; size: .; J: TRBJ1-6; D: .; CDR3: CASSSGLGSYNSPLHF; DNA: TGCGCCAGCAGTTCAGGACTCGGCTCCTATAATTCACCCCTCCACTTT
V: TRBV2; size: few; J: TRBJ2-2; D: TRBD2; CDR3: CASKTGTRYTGELFF; DNA: TGTGCCAGCAAGACCGGGACTAGATACACCGGGGAGCTGTTTTTT
V: TRBV5-4; size: .; J: TRBJ1-2; D: TRBD1; CDR3: CASSPPDRVGGYTF; DNA: TGTGCCAGCAGCCCCCCGGACAGGGTGGGCGGCTACACCTTC
V: TRBV30; size: .; J: TRBJ2-3; D: TRBD2; CDR3: CAWSVGLAGGDTQYF; DNA: TGTGCCTGGAGTGTCGGCCTAGCGGGAGGGGATACGCAGTATTTT
V: TRBV18; size: .; J: TRBJ1-6; D: .; CDR3: CATCQGSGDSPLHF; DNA: TGTGCCACTTGCCAGGGATCTGGAGATTCACCCCTCCACTTT
V: TRBV19; size: .; J: TRBJ2-2; D: .; CDR3: CASSIGDRNTGELFF; DNA: TGTGCCAGTAGTATAGGCGACAGGAACACCGGGGAGCTGTTTTTT
V: TRBV7-2; size: .; J: TRBJ1-1; D: TRBD1; CDR3: CASSLQGQGEAFF; DNA: TGTGCCAGCAGCCTGCAGGGACAGGGTGAAGCTTTCTTT
V: TRBV11-3; size: .; J: TRBJ2-5; D: .; CDR3: CASSLDQGQETQYF; DNA: TGTGCCAGCAGCCTAGATCAGGGGCAAGAGACCCAGTACTTC
V: TRBV19; size: .; J: TRBJ1-2; D: .; CDR3: CASSIYDRTLNYGYTF; DNA: TGTGCCAGTAGTATCTACGACAGGACCCTTAACTATGGCTACACCTTC
V: TRBV2; size: .; J: TRBJ1-6; D: .; CDR3: CASSYPDTLTLHF; DNA: TGTGCCAGCAGTTACCCCGACACCCTCACCCTCCACTTT
V: TRBV28; size: .; J: TRBJ2-7; D: .; CDR3: CASSLQGLEGSEQYF; DNA: TGTGCCAGCAGTTTGCAGGGGCTCGAAGGGAGCGAGCAGTACTTC
V: TRBV27; size: .; J: TRBJ1-5; D: TRBD1; CDR3: CASSTGTGRKDQPQHF; DNA: TGTGCCAGCAGTACCGGGACAGGGCGGAAAGATCAGCCCCAGCATTTT
V: TRBV9; size: .; J: TRBJ1-2; D: .; CDR3: CASSVGSGEPGYTF; DNA: TGTGCCAGCAGCGTAGGGTCGGGGGAACCGGGCTACACCTTC
V: TRBV14; size: once; J: TRBJ2-1; D: TRBD1; CDR3: CASSPQGRKRNEQFF; DNA: TGTGCCAGCAGCCCACAGGGGCGAAAACGCAATGAGCAGTTCTTC